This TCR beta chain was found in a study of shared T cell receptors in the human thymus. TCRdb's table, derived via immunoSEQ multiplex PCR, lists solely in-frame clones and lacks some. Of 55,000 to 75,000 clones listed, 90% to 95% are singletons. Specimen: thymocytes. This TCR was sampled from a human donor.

In DNA, the CDR3 is TGTGCCACCAGCAGAGATGAGATGACAGGCGAAGACTGGGGCTACACCTTC. It codes for CATSRDEMTGEDWGYTF. The chain links TRBV15 to TRBJ1-2, with D tentatively TRBD1 (6 bases). The CDR3 runs 17 residues. Trimming pared 0 bases from V and 8 bases from J, leaving 22 bases between. CDR1 LNHNV and CDR2 YYDKDF come from the germline V gene (reference sequence).